These 2 T cell receptor beta chains were all obtained from the same sample, sequenced in a study of T cell clones after liver transplantation (dated by TCRdb to 2018 to 2020). Receptors were amplified or captured by the immunoSEQ multiplex PCR assay. TCRdb took this table from immuneACCESS and kept in-frame rearrangements with V and J called. Such tables lack part of the clones; where checked against another copy, unresolved V genes explain under half of the gap, and the rest is unexplained. The sample records 50,000 or so clones, 70% to 90% of which are singletons. 13% to 15% of the sample belongs to the ten largest clones. The input for sequencing was CD8+ T cells from blood, taken 12 months after liver transplant. The receptor set was obtained from a human patient who received a liver transplant. Following transplantation, T cells from the graft donor may be among those present.

The chain couples TRBV19 to TRBJ2-7; tentative D call: TRBD2 (6 bases). Germline V gene sequence: CDR1 LNHDA, CDR2 SQIVND (reference sequence). Trimming pared 1 base from V and 3 bases from J, leaving 13 bases between. CDR3 length: 15 residues. CDR3 nucleotides: TGTGCCAGTAGTATAGGTTCAGGGAGGCACTACGAGCAGTACTTC. Protein product: CASSIGSGRHYEQYF.

The genes are TRBV30 and TRBJ1-2, with 9 nucleotides matching TRBD1. Per the germline V gene, CDR1 is GTSNPN and CDR2 is SVGIG (reference sequence). This CDR3 spans 14 amino acids. V gave up 2 bases and J gave up 7 bases; unmatched junction bases: 8. The CDR3 coding sequence is TGTGCCTGGAGTCCACAGGGGGCTCCAGGTGGCTACACCTTC. Translated: CAWSPQGAPGGYTF.